The 30 T cell receptor beta chains below all came from one sample that was sequenced in a study of blood T cell repertoires in COVID-19. Method: immunoSEQ multiplex PCR; TCRdb's copy keeps in-frame clones and lacks some. The sample lists some 300,000 clones, roughly nine tenths occurring once. Specimen: peripheral blood. All receptors come from a woman aged 25 to 39 with COVID-19, enrolled during active disease.

The chain employs TRBV5-1 and TRBJ1-2; 10 bases fit TRBD1. The CDR3 sequence is 17 residues long. Germline values: CDR1 SGHRS, CDR2 YFSETQ. After removal of 4 bases from V and 0 bases from J, the junction contained 9 bases not matched to a gene. The CDR3 loop reads CASSHGTDRGANYGYTF. The CDR3 DNA reads as TGCGCCAGCAGCCACGGGACGGACAGGGGGGCTAACTATGGCTACACCTTC.

The chain is built from TRBV4-1 and TRBJ1-1; tentative D call: TRBD1 (6 bases). The length of the CDR3 is 14 residues. Germline CDR1 is MGHRA and CDR2 is YSYEKL. V was clipped by 7 bases and J by 1 base, with 13 bases between them. CDR3 in amino acids: CASTTLTGNTEAFF. The DNA of the CDR3 is TGCGCCAGCACCACGCTGACAGGGAACACTGAAGCTTTCTTT.

This clone was counted only a few times. The chain combines TRBV4-1 with TRBJ2-7; a possible D gene is TRBD2 (6 bases). Between the trimmed V and J ends, which lost 6 bases and 0 bases, there was a span of 18 bases. Looked up from germline, CDR1 is MGHRA and CDR2 is YSYEKL. This CDR3 has 16 amino acids. The CDR3 coding sequence is TGCGCCAGCAGTCTCCTTCCGGGACTGCACTCCTACGAGCAGTACTTC. The encoded protein is CASSLLPGLHSYEQYF.

The J gene is TRBJ1-2, the V gene TRBV7-9, with D possibly matching TRBD1 (6 bases). Germline assignment: CDR1 SEHNR and CDR2 FQNEAQ (reference sequence). CDR3 length: 14 residues. V dropped 5 bases and J dropped 5 bases, with 15 bases sitting between them. This CDR3 is CASSLDGQLYGYTF. The CDR3 region has the DNA TGTGCCAGCAGCCTAGACGGACAGTTGTATGGCTACACCTTC.

This clone was seen just once. The rearrangement uses TRBV13 and TRBJ2-3, with D tentatively TRBD2 (6 bases). V gave up 5 bases and J gave up 3 bases, with 15 bases separating them. This CDR3 contains 15 residues. Germline lookup yields CDR1 PRHDT and CDR2 FYEKMQ (reference sequence). The CDR3 bases are TGTGCCAGCAGCACCCAAAGGCTAGCGACAGATACGCAGTATTTT. This gives the protein CASSTQRLATDTQYF.

The chain employs TRBV15 and TRBJ1-5; the match to TRBD1 covers 9 bases. Germline CDR1 is LNHNV and CDR2 is YYDKDF (reference sequence). The CDR3 length is 14 residues. V lost 8 bases, J lost 4 bases, and 6 bases stayed unmatched. The chain's CDR3 is CATQQGAGNQPQHF. CDR3 DNA: TGTGCCACCCAACAGGGGGCAGGGAATCAGCCCCAGCATTTT.

The chain has TRBV27 and TRBJ2-7; 10 positions agree with TRBD1. The length of the CDR3 is 14 residues. Losses at the gene ends were 6 bases for V and 8 bases for J; bases not matched to a gene: 10. Germline assignment: CDR1 MNHEY and CDR2 SMNVEV (reference sequence). This chain's CDR3 is CASRPPGQGLQQYV. The CDR3 DNA follows: TGTGCCAGCAGACCTCCGGGACAGGGGCTTCAGCAGTACGTC.

The J gene is TRBJ2-7, the V gene TRBV9; 7 bases are a match to TRBD2. CDR1 is SGDLS and CDR2 is YYNGEE in the germline V gene. The CDR3 consists of 12 residues. V dropped 0 bases and J dropped 6; count of bases not matched to a gene: 0. CDR3 coding DNA: TGTGCCAGCAGCGTAGGCGGGGGCGAGCAGTACTTC. It translates to CASSVGGGEQYF.

CDR3 bases: TGTGCCAGCAGTGACAATGGGGCGAGAACCGGGGAGCTGTTTTTT. Amino acid sequence: CASSDNGARTGELFF. The rearrangement uses TRBV2 and TRBJ2-2; weak D call: TRBD1 (5 bases). CDR3 length: 15 residues. Germline-derived CDR1 and CDR2 are SNHLY and FYNNEI. The V gene lost 3 bases and the J gene lost 5 bases, with 13 bases spanning the gap.

The genes are TRBV18 and TRBJ1-5, with 8 bases aligning to TRBD1. This CDR3 contains 18 residues. Unmatched junction bases numbered 17, after V lost 3 bases and J lost 7 bases. Germline V gives CDR1 KGHSH, CDR2 LQKENI. Here the CDR3 reads CASSPNRRGQGLWQPQHF. The CDR3 nucleotides are TGTGCCAGCTCACCCAATCGCCGAGGACAGGGATTATGGCAGCCCCAGCATTTT. Drawing the rest from reference TRBV18 and TRBJ1-5, the complete variable domain is NAGVMQNPRHLVRRRGQEARLRCSPMKGHSHVYWYRQLPEEGLKFMVYLQKENIIDESGMPKERFSAEFPKEGPSILRIQQVVRGDSAAYFCASSPNRRGQGLWQPQHFGDGTRLSIL.

This rearrangement joins TRBV19 to TRBJ2-5; weak D call: TRBD1 (6 bases). V was cut by 4 bases and J by 1 base, with 10 bases left in between. Germline values: CDR1 LNHDA, CDR2 SQIVND (reference sequence). The CDR3 totals 14 residues. The chain's CDR3 is CASSKQGLQETQYF. The CDR3 DNA reads TGTGCCAGTAGTAAACAGGGTCTCCAAGAGACCCAGTACTTC. The full variable domain, its missing parts supplied by reference TRBV19 and TRBJ2-5, is DGGITQSPKYLFRKEGQNVTLSCEQNLNHDAMYWYRQDPGQGLRLIYYSQIVNDFQKGDIAEGYSVSREKKESFPLTVTSAQKNPTAFYLCASSKQGLQETQYFGPGTRLLVL.

In this sample, this clone turned up a few times. V is TRBV7-3 and J is TRBJ2-7; possible D gene TRBD2, 5 bases. This CDR3 has 13 residues. The V gene's germline CDR1 is SGHTA and CDR2 FQGTGA. Trimming pared 3 bases from V and 6 bases from J, leaving 12 bases between. This chain's CDR3 is CASSFASRGEQYF. Written as DNA, the CDR3 is TGTGCCAGCAGCTTCGCGTCCCGGGGCGAGCAGTACTTC.

The chain carries TRBV7-9 and TRBJ1-4, with TRBD1 identical over 10 bases. From germline, CDR1 is SEHNR and CDR2 FQNEAQ (reference sequence). The CDR3 contains 14 residues. J gave up 8 bases and V 5 bases, and 5 bases lay outside the gene matches. This CDR3 is CASSQGQGSEKLFF. The CDR3 DNA reads TGTGCCAGCAGCCAGGGACAGGGGAGCGAAAAACTGTTTTTT.

This clone was seen just once. The rearrangement joins TRBV2 to TRBJ2-1; TRBD2 might be the D (7 bases). There are 15 residues in the CDR3. Germline V gene data show CDR1 as SNHLY and CDR2 as FYNNEI. V was clipped by 4 bases and J by 5 bases, with 15 bases between them. The CDR3 nucleotides are TGTGCCAGCAGTGGCGAGGGGGGGCGGAACAATGAGCAGTTCTTC. It codes for CASSGEGGRNNEQFF.

This clone turned up a few times. This chain joins TRBV4-1 and TRBJ2-2, with 15 bases that match TRBD2. The J segment lost 3 bases and the V segment lost 4 bases, leaving 3 bases of the junction unmatched. Germline V CDR1 and CDR2: MGHRA, YSYEKL. The CDR3 extends over 17 amino acids. Here the CDR3 reads CASSLGLAGGYTGELFF. CDR3 DNA sequence: TGCGCCAGCAGCCTGGGACTAGCGGGGGGATACACCGGGGAGCTGTTTTTT.

The chain couples TRBV6-6 to TRBJ1-5; 9 nucleotides align to TRBD1. V was pared by 5 bases and J by 5 bases, with 13 bases of the junction left unmatched. Germline loops: CDR1 MNHNY, CDR2 SVGAGI (reference sequence). The length of the CDR3 is 17 residues. CDR3: CASSRGWGQGGDQPQHF. The CDR3 nucleotides read TGTGCCAGCAGTCGAGGATGGGGACAGGGAGGGGATCAGCCCCAGCATTTT.

V is TRBV28 and J is TRBJ1-4, with D hard to call. The CDR3 extends over 13 amino acids. Trimming cost V 6 bases and J 8 bases, with 13 bases left between them. The germline V gene has CDR1 MDHEN and CDR2 SYDVKM. CDR3 DNA: TGTGCCAGCAGCCCGATGAGGAGGGAAAAACTGTTTTTT. It yields the protein CASSPMRREKLFF. The entire variable domain, with the rest obtained from reference TRBV28 and TRBJ1-4, is as follows: DVKVTQSSRYLVKRTGEKVFLECVQDMDHENMFWYRQDPGLGLRLIYFSYDVKMKEKGDIPEGYSVSREKKERFSLILESASTNQTSMYLCASSPMRREKLFFGSGTQLSVL.

This CDR3 reads CASSADSNYGYTF. DNA for the CDR3: TGTGCCAGCTCAGCCGACTCGAACTATGGCTACACCTTC. The chain is built from TRBV18 and TRBJ1-2; D ambiguous. CDR3 length: 13 amino acids. From germline, CDR1 is KGHSH and CDR2 LQKENI. Between the trimmed V and J ends, which lost 5 bases and 2 bases, there was a span of 9 bases.

This clone has a single count. In DNA, the CDR3 is TGTGCCAGCAGTCCCGACAGGGGGCAGGCATACTATGGCTACACCTTC. Its protein is CASSPDRGQAYYGYTF. The chain has TRBV27 and TRBJ1-2, with 10 bases that match TRBD1. J was trimmed by 3 bases and V by 5 bases; bases with no gene match: 9. In germline, CDR1 is MNHEY, CDR2 SMNVEV (reference sequence). The CDR3 has 16 residues.

The chain uses TRBV28 and TRBJ1-1, with 8 bases aligning to TRBD1. In germline, CDR1 is MDHEN, CDR2 SYDVKM. The CDR3 covers 16 residues. Trimming took 7 bases from V and 6 from J; bases not matched to a gene: 16. CDR3: CASNLPRDRTDAEAFF. Here the CDR3 DNA reads TGTGCCAGCAACCTACCTCGGGACAGGACCGACGCTGAAGCTTTCTTT.

The chain uses TRBV6-2 or TRBV6-3 and TRBJ2-3; tentatively, D is TRBD1 (5 bases). This CDR3 is 15 amino acids long. The germline CDR1 and CDR2 sequences are MNHEY and SVGEGT. Trimming took off 2 bases at V and 0 bases at J, with 9 bases between the two ends. As DNA, the CDR3 is TGTGCCAGCAGTTACGGGGCCTCAAGCACAGATACGCAGTATTTT. Translation gives CASSYGASSTDTQYF.

This clone was found once. The rearrangement links TRBV7-9 to TRBJ2-5; TRBD1 might be the D (6 bases). This CDR3 contains 13 residues. V was trimmed by 5 bases and J by 4 bases, leaving 11 bases between them. The germline V gene encodes CDR1 SEHNR and CDR2 FQNEAQ (reference sequence). CDR3 in DNA: TGTGCCAGCAGCCAACAGGGTTCAGAGACCCAGTACTTC. The encoded protein is CASSQQGSETQYF.

The J gene is TRBJ2-1, the V gene TRBV7-9, with D perhaps matching TRBD2 (6 bases). Trimming took off 5 bases at V and 9 bases at J, with 20 bases between the two ends. The length of the CDR3 is 15 residues. The germline V gene encodes CDR1 SEHNR and CDR2 FQNEAQ (reference sequence). The CDR3 DNA reads TGTGCCAGCAGCGGCCGGCAGTACGACGGGGGTGAGCAGTTCTTC. Translated: CASSGRQYDGGEQFF. Variable domain in full (rest from reference TRBV7-9 and TRBJ2-1): DTGVSQNPRHKITKRGQNVTFRCDPISEHNRLYWYRQTLGQGPEFLTYFQNEAQLEKSRLLSDRFSAERPKGSFSTLEIQRTEQGDSAMYLCASSGRQYDGGEQFFGPGTRLTVL.

The count of this clone is one. This rearrangement joins TRBV2 to TRBJ1-1; the D gene is possibly TRBD1 (6 bases). This CDR3 region has 14 residues. The V end lost 3 bases, the J end lost 2 bases, and 10 bases lay between the germline ends. The germline V gene has CDR1 SNHLY and CDR2 FYNNEI. The CDR3, as DNA: TGTGCCAGCAGTGAGTGGACAGTTAACACTGAAGCTTTCTTT. Amino acids: CASSEWTVNTEAFF. Full variable domain (missing parts from reference TRBV2 and TRBJ1-1): EPEVTQTPSHQVTQMGQEVILRCVPISNHLYFYWYRQILGQKVEFLVSFYNNEISEKSEIFDDQFSVERPDGSNFTLKIRSTKLEDSAMYFCASSEWTVNTEAFFGQGTRLTVV.

The rearrangement uses TRBV10-2 and TRBJ2-2; 10 nucleotides match TRBD2. The CDR3 spans 16 residues. Germline V gene sequence: CDR1 WSHSY, CDR2 SAAADI. V shed 4 bases, J shed 4 bases, and the junction held 6 bases outside the gene matches. Here the CDR3 DNA reads TGCGCCAGCAGTGGTCGAGCGGGGGGGGGCACCGGGGAGCTGTTTTTT. It encodes CASSGRAGGGTGELFF.

CDR3 DNA sequence: TGTGCCAGCAGCTACAGGGTCCAAGAGACCCAGTACTTC. Translated, it gives CASSYRVQETQYF. This chain uses TRBV7-2 with TRBJ2-5; TRBD1 might be the D (6 bases). The CDR3 contains 13 residues. The germline V and J ends were trimmed by 4 bases and 1 base, with 7 bases remaining between them. In germline, CDR1 is SGHTA, CDR2 FQGNSA.

The chain is built from TRBV6-2 or TRBV6-3 and TRBJ2-7; 8 positions match TRBD2. J was trimmed by 3 bases and V by 6 bases; bases with no gene match: 10. CDR3 size: 15 residues. Germline V gene sequence: CDR1 MNHEY, CDR2 SVGEGT. CDR3 sequence reads: CASSPQGRGVYEQYV. The CDR3 coding sequence is TGTGCCAGCAGCCCCCAGGGGCGGGGGGTCTACGAGCAGTACGTC.

Here the CDR3 reads CASSSRDSYEQYF. DNA for the CDR3: TGTGCCAGCAGTTCCAGGGATTCCTACGAGCAGTACTTC. The chain couples TRBV6-6 to TRBJ2-7; D is perhaps TRBD1 (5 bases). The CDR3 consists of 13 residues. V lost 4 bases, J lost 1 base, and 8 bases lay in between. Germline V lookup: CDR1 MNHNY, CDR2 SVGAGI (reference sequence).

The chain carries TRBV5-1 and TRBJ1-1; 7 nucleotides agree with TRBD1. After removal of 4 bases from V and 4 bases from J, the junction contained 10 bases not matched to a gene. The CDR3 loop spans 15 amino acids. Germline V CDR1 and CDR2: SGHRS, YFSETQ. CDR3 sequence (DNA): TGCGCCAGCAGCGGAAAACAGGGGTACGGCACTGAAGCTTTCTTT. Translation gives CASSGKQGYGTEAFF.

The gene calls are TRBV29-1 and TRBJ1-2; D unresolved. In germline, CDR1 is SQVTM, CDR2 ANQGSEA. V lost 7 bases, J lost 8 bases, and 17 bases lay in between. The CDR3 loop spans 12 amino acids. CDR3 nucleotide sequence: TGCAGCGGGAGGACTCCCGGCAGCGGCTACACCTTC. Protein product: CSGRTPGSGYTF.